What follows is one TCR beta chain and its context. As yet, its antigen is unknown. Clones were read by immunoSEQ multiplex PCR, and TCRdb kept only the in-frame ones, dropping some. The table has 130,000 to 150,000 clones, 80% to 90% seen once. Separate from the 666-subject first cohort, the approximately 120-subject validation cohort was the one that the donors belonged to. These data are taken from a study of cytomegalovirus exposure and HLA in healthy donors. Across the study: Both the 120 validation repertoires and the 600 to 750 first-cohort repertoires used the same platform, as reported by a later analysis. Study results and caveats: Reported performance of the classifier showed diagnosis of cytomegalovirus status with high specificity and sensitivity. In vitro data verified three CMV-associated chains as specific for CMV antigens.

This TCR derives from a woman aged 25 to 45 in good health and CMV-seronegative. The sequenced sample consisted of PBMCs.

DNA for the CDR3: TGTGCCAGTAAGGTTTTGACAGGCGAAAATGAAAAACTGTTTTTT. Its protein product is CASKVLTGENEKLFF. This chain links TRBV19 with TRBJ1-4, with TRBD1 as a possible D gene (6 bases). V lost 7 bases to trimming and J lost 5 bases, with 17 bases between them. This CDR3 contains 15 residues. The germline gives CDR1 LNHDA, CDR2 SQIVND (reference sequence).